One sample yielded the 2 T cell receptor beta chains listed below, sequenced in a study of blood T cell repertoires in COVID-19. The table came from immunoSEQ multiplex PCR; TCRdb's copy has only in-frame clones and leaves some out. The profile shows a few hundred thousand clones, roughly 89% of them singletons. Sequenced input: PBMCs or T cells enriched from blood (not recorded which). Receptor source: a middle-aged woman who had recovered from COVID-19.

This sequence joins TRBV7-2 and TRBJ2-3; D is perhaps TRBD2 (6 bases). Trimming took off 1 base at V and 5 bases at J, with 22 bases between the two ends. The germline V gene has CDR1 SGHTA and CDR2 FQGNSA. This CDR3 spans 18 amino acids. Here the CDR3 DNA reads TGTGCCAGCAGCTTAGTGGGGGGTAGCTCCTTGGGAAGAGATACGCAGTATTTT. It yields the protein CASSLVGGSSLGRDTQYF.

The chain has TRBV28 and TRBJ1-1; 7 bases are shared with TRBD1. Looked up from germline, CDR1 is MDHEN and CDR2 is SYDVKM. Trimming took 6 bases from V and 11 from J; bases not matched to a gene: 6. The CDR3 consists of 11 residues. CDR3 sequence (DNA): TGTGCCAGCAGCCACGACAGGGTGGCTTTCTTT. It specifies CASSHDRVAFF.